Shown below are 8 T cell receptor beta chains from a single sample sequenced in a study of vaccination and CD4 T cells after COVID-19. Their cognate antigens are unknown. Specified treatment: roughly ten-day PBMC culture with coronavirus spike peptide pools or control peptides (ViraFEST assay). Cultured CD4+ T cells had their DNA profiled by the Oncomine TCR Beta short-read assay. TCRdb re-called the PCR reads through MiXCR, storing one row per CDR3 protein. The sample has about 19,000 distinct CDR3 sequences, more than 70% seen once. The sequenced sample was CD4+ T cells from blood, cultured in vitro, obtained after SARS-CoV-2 vaccination. These receptors originate from a human donor who received a COVID-19 vaccine.

The CDR3 is CATSEPGPLSGNTIYF. The CDR3, as DNA: TGTGCCACCAGTGAACCGGGACCGCTCTCTGGAAACACCATATATTTT. The rearrangement joins TRBV24-1 to TRBJ1-3; weak D call: TRBD1 (5 bases). CDR1 is KGHDR and CDR2 is SFDVKD in the germline V gene. This CDR3 has 16 residues. V was shortened by 4 bases and J by 0 bases, with 12 bases between the two germline ends.

In the case of this clonotype: Sequence at one end of the junction differs from germline and may be a read error. The rearrangement joins TRBV7-8 to TRBJ1-1; D perhaps matches TRBD1 (6 bases). The CDR3 runs to 15 residues. The germline V gene encodes CDR1 SGHVS and CDR2 FQNEAQ. The CDR3 here is CASSLESQGNAEAFF. The CDR3 DNA is TGTGCCAGCAGCTTAGAGTCCCAGGGGAACGCTGAAGCTTTCTTT. Complete variable domain (other parts from reference TRBV7-8 and TRBJ1-1): GAGVSQSPRYKVAKRGQDVALRCDPISGHVSLFWYQQALGQGPEFLTYFQNEAQLDKSGLPSDRFFAERPEGSVSTLKIQRTQQEDSAVYLCASSLESQGNAEAFFGQGTRLTVV.

This chain uses TRBV21-1 with TRBJ2-3; the table assigns TRBD1, which was not confirmed against the DNA. TRBV21-1 is a documented pseudogene. This CDR3 region has 17 residues. The CDR3 reads CASSNRQGSARGDTQYF. CDR3 coding DNA: TGTGCCAGCAGCAACCGACAGGGATCAGCAAGGGGAGATACGCAGTATTTT.

The J gene is TRBJ2-1, the V gene TRBV30; D not certain. V was shortened by 2 bases and J by 5 bases, with 4 bases between the two germline ends. CDR3 length equals 11 residues. In germline, CDR1 is GTSNPN, CDR2 SVGIG (reference sequence). The CDR3 nucleotides read TGTGCCTGGAGTCAGGACAATGAGCAGTTCTTC. Its translation: CAWSQDNEQFF.

This clonotype came up once. This chain connects TRBV7-9 to TRBJ1-2; a possible D gene is TRBD1 (5 bases). The CDR3 length is 16 residues. The germline V gene encodes CDR1 SEHNR and CDR2 FQNEAQ (reference sequence). The V end was cut by 5 bases, the J end by 3 bases, with 19 bases between. The CDR3 sequence is CASSVRPGRKDYGYTF. In nucleotides, the CDR3 is TGTGCCAGCAGCGTCCGGCCGGGACGGAAAGACTATGGCTACACCTTC.

The chain combines TRBV18 with TRBJ2-3; D remains unclear. Germline-derived CDR1 and CDR2 are KGHSH and LQKENI. Trimming took off 0 bases at V and 4 bases at J, with 2 bases between the two ends. The CDR3 is 12 amino acids. Written as DNA, the CDR3 is TGTGCCAGCTCACCACCGGCAGATACGCAGTATTTT. Translation: CASSPPADTQYF.

CDR3 coding DNA: TGTGCCAGTTTACAGGGGGCGGGACAGCCCCAGCATTTT. Its translation: CASLQGAGQPQHF. The V gene is TRBV7-8, the J gene TRBJ1-5, with 9 bases aligning to TRBD1. J lost 7 bases, V lost 9 bases, and 7 bases had no gene match. The germline V gene encodes CDR1 SGHVS and CDR2 FQNEAQ. The CDR3 contains 13 residues.

This clonotype showed up just once. The chain recombines TRBV2 with TRBJ2-5; the match to TRBD2 covers 10 bases. The V and J ends lost 4 bases and 3 bases, in that order; junction bases with no gene match: 11. Germline V CDR1 and CDR2: SNHLY, FYNNEI. This CDR3 spans 17 amino acids. The CDR3 sequence: CASSGWIAGGEEETQYF. CDR3 nucleotide sequence: TGTGCCAGCAGTGGGTGGATAGCGGGGGGCGAGGAAGAGACCCAGTACTTC.